These T cell receptor beta chains were read from a single sample in a study of T-cell memory formation after mild COVID-19. TCRdb itself ran the 5' RACE reads through MiXCR, one entry per CDR3 protein. The table lists 250,000 to 350,000 distinct CDR3 sequences, approximately 15% of them singletons. Sequenced sample: PBMCs or a T cell subset sorted from them (not recorded which). All receptors come from a man younger than 30 who had mild COVID-19 (a few samples of this study predate the infection). Cell type and time point are not known. Both conserved end residues are trimmed from each CDR3.

TRBJ2-5 | TRBV28 | ASSFYSSGLAGVETQY
TRBJ1-4 | TRBV11-2 | ASSARGMANEKLF
TRBJ2-1 | TRBV6-5 | ASNPGSGGNAQF
TRBJ2-3 | TRBV7-2 | ASSLMAGEGDTQY
TRBJ2-1 | TRBV6-2/TRBV6-3 | ASSYRGLGVNEQF
TRBJ2-5 | TRBV18 | ASSPRRGHETQY
TRBJ2-1 | TRBV5-1 | ASSSPPSNEQF
TRBJ1-4 | TRBV4-3 | ASSQTGASGEKLF
TRBJ2-3 | TRBV2 | ASSPLGVATTDTQY
TRBJ2-5 | TRBV5-1 | ASSSIQGSAKTQY
TRBJ1-3 | TRBV18 | ASSPQQGAASGNTIY
TRBJ1-2 | TRBV5-1 | ASSLSWQDGYT
TRBJ2-5 | TRBV7-2 | ASSQAERTSRETQY
TRBJ2-1 | TRBV7-6 | ASSVSTGRNEQF
TRBJ2-3 | TRBV20-1 | SARAGGPFTDTQY
TRBJ1-1 | TRBV6-2/TRBV6-3 | ASSYAGRRATEAF
TRBJ2-5 | TRBV7-3 | ASSPSPLETQY
TRBJ2-5 | TRBV9 | ASSAFGDQETQY
TRBJ2-1 | TRBV24-1 | ATSERDNEQF
TRBJ2-2 | TRBV4-1 | ASSQDRGTRNTGELF
TRBJ2-3 | TRBV18 | ASSPPGTDTQY
TRBJ2-5 | TRBV18 | ASSPPGPRGEETQY
TRBJ2-2 | TRBV5-5 | ASSLEWNTGELF
TRBJ1-4 | TRBV7-8 | ASSLGAGYEKLF
TRBJ2-3 | TRBV13 | ASSLPSGLVTDTQY
TRBJ1-2 | TRBV7-2 | ASSLGVGTGDGYT
TRBJ2-4 | TRBV3-1 | ASSQGAGGAGVQY
TRBJ2-5 | TRBV2 | ASWTSGGASQETQY
TRBJ2-1 | TRBV25-1 | ASSEADRVGVGQF
TRBJ1-2 | TRBV12-3/TRBV12-4 | ASSFALGTASLYGYT
TRBJ1-3 | TRBV4-3 | ASSPGPTAGNTIY
TRBJ2-1 | TRBV9 | ASSARQGLRREQF
TRBJ2-7 | TRBV20-1 | SARDLGGAWDEQY
TRBJ1-1 | TRBV3-1 | ASSQSPNTEAF
TRBJ1-2 | TRBV11-2 | ASSSSGTGVHGYT
TRBJ2-7 | TRBV5-1 | ASSGPMAGIEQY
TRBJ1-6 | TRBV12-3/TRBV12-4 | ASSWGGSPLH
TRBJ2-7 | TRBV10-3 | AISESVGGYEQY
TRBJ1-1 | TRBV19 | ASSSPQAYTEAF
TRBJ1-2 | TRBV5-1 | ASSRGQEKDGYT